The count of the clone carrying this TCR beta chain is one. Its antigen is currently unknown. The sample comes from a study of graft-versus-host responses after intestinal transplantation. For the study at large: Tacrolimus plus steroids were given to all recipients for two to three years, preceded by anti-thymocyte globulin induction.

Germline CDR1 reads SGDLS; CDR2 reads YYNGEE. V lost 3 bases, J lost 0 bases, and 4 bases stayed unmatched. The CDR3 is 15 amino acids. This table comes from immunoSEQ multiplex PCR, and its TCRdb copy is limited to in-frame clones, with some not included. The sample shows tens of thousands of clones, roughly 91% of them seen only once. This clonotype was sampled from a human donor who received an intestinal transplant. The starting material was unstimulated CD4+ T cells sorted from spleen or lymph node cells, obtained before intestinal transplant. The chain has TRBV9 and TRBJ2-7; 9 positions match TRBD1. CDR3 DNA: TGTGCCAGCAGCGCGACAGGGGGTGGCTCCTACGAGCAGTACTTC. As protein: CASSATGGGSYEQYF.